This T cell receptor beta chain was captured by sequencing in a study of monozygotic twins with inflammatory bowel disease. TCRdb reanalyzed the 5' RACE reads and collapses them to one entry per CDR3 protein, without DNA. The table counts a few hundred thousand distinct CDR3 sequences; 2% to 3% lies in the top ten. From germline, CDR1 is MNHNS and CDR2 SASEGT. The CDR3 spans 14 residues. The V gene is TRBV6-1, the J gene TRBJ1-2; the D gene TCRdb calls, TRBD1, cannot be checked with no DNA. The clonotype was recovered from a human donor with ulcerative colitis or Crohn's disease, or a healthy co-twin of an affected twin (not recorded which). The sample comprised blood. The CDR3 here is CASSGQGTGHGYTF.